These T cell receptor beta chains were read from a single sample in a study of blood T cell repertoires in COVID-19. TCRdb's copy holds only in-frame clones and misses some; the assay was immunoSEQ multiplex PCR. The data contain 150,000 to 200,000 clones, 70% to 80% of them seen just once; the ten biggest clones take up around 16%. The sample taken for sequencing was PBMCs or T cells enriched from blood (not recorded which). These receptors originate from a woman aged 45-65 years who had recovered from COVID-19. The CDR3 runs from the conserved cysteine through the conserved F or W.

v_call,cdr3_length,j_call,cdr3_aa
TRBV4-2,16,TRBJ2-7,CASSQVGGTGTYEQYF
TRBV5-1,14,TRBJ1-2,CASSGTGTGYGYTF
TRBV7-2,13,TRBJ2-3,CASSLPGSDTQYF
TRBV18,15,TRBJ1-2,CASSPPTGANYGYTF
TRBV6-5,15,TRBJ1-1,CASSYSNSGRTEAFF
TRBV30,13,TRBJ1-6,CAWMGQGNSPLHF
TRBV11-2,19,TRBJ2-3,CASSLVGLAGGFRTDTQYF
TRBV5-8,16,TRBJ2-5,CASSLGPPIRGETQYF
TRBV27,13,TRBJ2-6,CASRASGANVLTF
TRBV7-2,13,TRBJ1-5,CASSPREIQPQHF
TRBV14,13,TRBJ1-4,CASSYDSIGKLFF
TRBV7-2,12,TRBJ2-5,CASSSYQETQYF
TRBV5-1,15,TRBJ2-2,CASSPMGAATGELFF
TRBV6-5,15,TRBJ2-7,CASESGTGASYEQYF
TRBV7-2,16,TRBJ2-1,CASSPQGAGSYNEQFF
TRBV19,14,TRBJ2-2,CASTWGGDPGELFF
TRBV18,13,TRBJ2-5,CASAQGERETQYF
TRBV7-2,19,TRBJ1-5,CASSRLLPGQGFSNQPQHF
TRBV7-3,14,TRBJ1-6,CASSPDSYNSPLHF
TRBV3-1/TRBV3-2,14,TRBJ2-2,CASSQDGAYGELFF
TRBV19,15,TRBJ1-6,CASRQGTGVNSPLHF
TRBV7-6,17,TRBJ2-1,CASSLESSGSSYNEQFF
TRBV6-4,12,TRBJ1-2,CATTWLRSGYTF
TRBV2,16,TRBJ2-4,CASSGPTKLAKNIQYF
TRBV6-5,14,TRBJ1-1,CASNLRGLRPEAFF
TRBV30,13,TRBJ1-6,CAGAGSGNSPLHF
TRBV18,13,TRBJ2-7,CASSARADVEQYF
TRBV19,15,TRBJ2-1,CASGPSLAGRDEQFF
TRBV7-9,14,TRBJ1-4,CASSSSWRGEKLFF
TRBV10-3,18,TRBJ2-3,CAIRISGRGGDLGDTQYF
TRBV5-1,15,TRBJ2-1,CASSLIGGRYNEQFF
TRBV28,16,TRBJ1-4,CASSLFGGSRNEKLFF
TRBV7-2,15,TRBJ2-7,CASSLSPGQVYEQYF
TRBV6-4,15,TRBJ2-5,CASNTIGTVQETQYF
TRBV3-1/TRBV3-2,15,TRBJ2-3,CASSQRGGSANTQYF
TRBV29-1,15,TRBJ1-2,CSVEIPREWVYGYTF
TRBV2,12,TRBJ2-5,CASSEQKETQYF
TRBV9,15,TRBJ2-6,CASSVGMSGANVLTF
TRBV28,13,TRBJ2-1,CASTSGSYNEQFF
TRBV11-1,15,TRBJ2-7,CASSPRGILYYEQYF
TRBV19,15,TRBJ2-3,CASTPGRKGSNTQYF
TRBV12-5,20,TRBJ2-5,CASGLVPPIGLRSGQETQYF
TRBV11-2,16,TRBJ1-3,CASSLAAGTRGNTIYF
TRBV5-1,14,TRBJ2-2,CASSGGQNTGELFF
TRBV27,15,TRBJ1-1,CASSAKTGRNTEAFF